These 14 T cell receptor beta chains originate from one sample sequenced in a study of metastatic and nonmetastatic thyroid tumors. Patients had received no treatment of any kind before thyroid surgery. TCRdb re-called clones via MiXCR from the PCR reads. The sample lists about 40,000 clones, about a sixth occurring once. Sequencing was done on a sample of tumor tissue. Every receptor here comes from a female donor with papillary thyroid cancer or a benign thyroid nodule (not recorded which). Some clones in this sample may be carry-over from other donors' samples.

The V and J genes are TRBV30 and TRBJ1-1; 8 nucleotides line up with TRBD1. The germline V gene has CDR1 GTSNPN and CDR2 SVGIG (reference sequence). The CDR3 is 14 residues long. V lost 2 bases to trimming and J lost 5 bases; unmatched junction nucleotides: 7. CDR3 region: CAWSSRQGSTEAFF. The CDR3 nucleotides are TGTGCCTGGAGTTCCCGACAGGGGAGTACTGAAGCTTTCTTT.

This clone was recorded at least ten times. The genes are TRBV7-2 and TRBJ1-3; D is perhaps TRBD1 (6 bases). The V and J ends lost 8 bases and 1 base respectively, with 15 bases between them. Germline V gene sequence: CDR1 SGHTA, CDR2 FQGNSA. CDR3 size: 15 residues. The CDR3 loop reads CASSRGGQSGNTIYF. In DNA, the CDR3 is TGTGCCAGCTCACGAGGGGGGCAGTCTGGAAACACCATATATTTT. Looking up the rest from reference TRBV7-2 and TRBJ1-3 gives the full variable domain: GAGVSQSPSNKVTEKGKDVELRCDPISGHTALYWYRQSLGQGLEFLIYFQGNSAPDKSGLPSDRFSAERTGGSVSTLTIQRTQQEDSAVYLCASSRGGQSGNTIYFGEGSWLTVV.

This clone turned up a few times. A clone one base away is much larger, so this may be a read error. This sequence joins TRBV5-1 and TRBJ2-3; 7 positions match TRBD2. The germline V gene has CDR1 SGHRS and CDR2 YFSETQ. The CDR3 contains 13 residues. The J segment lost 4 bases and the V segment lost 5 bases, leaving 4 bases of the junction unmatched. The CDR3 reads CASSSGGADTQYF. CDR3 in DNA: TGCGCCAGCAGTTCGGGAGGAGCAGATACGCAGTATTTT.

This chain links TRBV24-1 with TRBJ2-2, with D perhaps matching TRBD1 (6 bases). Trimming left V 3 bases short and J 0 bases short, with 13 bases between. The CDR3 sequence is 17 residues long. Germline assignment: CDR1 KGHDR and CDR2 SFDVKD. The CDR3 region has the DNA TGTGCCACCAGTGATCCACCGGGACAAGCGAACACCGGGGAGCTGTTTTTT. Translated, it gives CATSDPPGQANTGELFF.

This clone was counted at least ten times. This chain joins TRBV7-9 and TRBJ1-1; the D gene is possibly TRBD1 (6 bases). The V and J ends lost 0 bases and 6 bases respectively, with 11 bases between them. The germline V gene encodes CDR1 SEHNR and CDR2 FQNEAQ (reference sequence). The CDR3 consists of 14 residues. CDR3 amino acids: CASSLAQGIPEAFF. CDR3 DNA: TGTGCCAGCAGCTTAGCACAGGGAATTCCTGAAGCTTTCTTT.

This clone has at least ten counts. The chain is built from TRBV6-1 and TRBJ1-2, with D unresolved. This CDR3 spans 13 amino acids. Germline CDR1 and CDR2: MNHNS and SASEGT. V was pared by 4 bases and J by 8 bases, with 14 bases between. This CDR3 reads CASSVGSAVGYTF. CDR3 in DNA: TGTGCCAGCAGTGTTGGGAGCGCGGTGGGCTACACCTTC.

Details on this clone: A much more abundant neighbour one base away suggests this may be a read error. This chain connects TRBV5-4 to TRBJ2-7; 7 bases map to TRBD1. This CDR3 comprises 13 residues. Germline V gene lookup returns CDR1 SGHNT and CDR2 YYREEE (reference sequence). The CDR3 DNA follows: TGTGCCATCAGCTGGGGGACAGCCGGCGAGTGGGACTTC. It translates to CAISWGTAGEWDF.

This clone was counted between two and nine times. DNA of the CDR3: TGTGCCAGCATCCGCCCCCCACCGGACAGGTCCAACGGCTACACCTTC. Translation gives CASIRPPPDRSNGYTF. The chain employs TRBV6-1 and TRBJ1-2; 7 bases fit TRBD1. The CDR3 extends over 16 amino acids. V was pared by 7 bases and J by 8 bases, with 19 bases of the junction left unmatched. Germline V gives CDR1 MNHNS, CDR2 SASEGT.

This clone came up many times. This chain uses TRBV5-4 with TRBJ2-3; 10 positions agree with TRBD2. V shed 3 bases, J shed 0 bases, and the junction held 10 bases outside the gene matches. In germline, CDR1 is SGHNT, CDR2 YYREEE (reference sequence). The CDR3 has 18 amino acids. This CDR3 reads CASSSARLTSGSTDTQYF. CDR3 DNA: TGTGCCAGCAGCTCCGCCCGACTGACTAGCGGGAGCACAGATACGCAGTATTTT.

This clone was seen more than once but under ten times. The genes are TRBV10-3 and TRBJ1-2; 9 bases map to TRBD1. CDR3 length: 16 residues. The germline CDR1 and CDR2 sequences are ENHRY and SYGVKD. J was trimmed by 3 bases and V by 4 bases; bases with no gene match: 9. The CDR3: CAISGGQGGRHYGYTF. In DNA form, the CDR3 reads TGTGCCATCAGTGGGGGACAGGGAGGGCGACACTATGGCTACACCTTC.

This clone was recorded many times. V gene TRBV2 combines with J gene TRBJ2-5; D gene ambiguous. V shed 4 bases and J shed 2 bases, with 8 bases lying between them. CDR1 and CDR2 from the germline V gene are SNHLY and FYNNEI. This CDR3 comprises 13 residues. The CDR3 is CASSVDVQETQYF. The CDR3 coding sequence is TGTGCCAGCAGTGTTGACGTGCAAGAGACCCAGTACTTC.

This clone was detected only a few times. An end of the junction differs from the germline gene, which may be a read error. The identical CDR3 is also encoded by other nucleotide sequences in the sample. The chain carries TRBV9 and TRBJ2-1, with 8 nucleotides matching TRBD1. CDR1 is SGDLS, CDR2 YYNGEE, per germline. CDR3 size: 16 residues. CDR3 loop: CASSVEGTGAYNEQFF. Here the CDR3 DNA reads TGTGCCAGCAGCGTAGAGGGGACAGGAGCCTACAATGAGCAATTCTTC.

About this clone itself: A much larger clone lies a single base off, so this may be a read error. Other DNA sequences in the sample encode the same CDR3. CDR3 region: CASSQRVWDLQSDEQYF. DNA of the CDR3: TGCGCCAGTAGCCAAAGGGTGTGGGACCTCCAAAGCGACGAGCAGTACTTC. This chain joins TRBV4-1 and TRBJ2-7; TRBD1 or TRBD2 may be the D gene (5 bases each). Germline V gene lookup returns CDR1 MGHRA and CDR2 YSYEKL. The CDR3 has 17 amino acids.

This clone was seen repeatedly, ten times or more. V gene TRBV10-3 combines with J gene TRBJ1-2; the D gene is possibly TRBD1 (6 bases). The CDR3 sequence is 12 residues long. The germline V gene has CDR1 ENHRY and CDR2 SYGVKD. V was shortened by 6 bases and J by 7 bases, with 12 bases between the two germline ends. CDR3 coding DNA: TGTGCCATCAGCCTACAGGGTTCTGGCTACACCTTC. Its translation is CAISLQGSGYTF.